This TCR beta chain was recovered during a study of CD8 T cells in ankylosing spondylitis. Study results and limitations: Blood of patients with ankylosing spondylitis appeared to be characterized by a TCR beta motif of eight highly homologous variants. Reportedly, significant enrichment of disease-linked clones occurred in matched ankylosing spondylitis synovial fluid. Peripheral blood held disease-linked clones only at relatively low frequency, and these were CD8+.

This clonotype was detected ten times or more. Its antigen is unknown. Each TCR beta library was made by quantitative 5'-RACE that incorporated molecular barcodes. TCRdb redid the calling of the 5' RACE reads with MiXCR, one entry per CDR3 protein. The sample carries about 160,000 distinct CDR3 sequences, around 20% recorded once. This sequence originates from a male donor with ankylosing spondylitis or in good health (not recorded which). Sequencing input: blood, either unsorted or a sorted T cell fraction (not recorded which).

CDR3 in amino acids: CSARGAYNEQFF. CDR3 DNA sequence: TGCAGTGCTAGAGGTGCATACAATGAGCAGTTCTTC. The chain links TRBV20-1 to TRBJ2-1, with D hard to call. The germline V and J ends were trimmed by 1 base and 4 bases, with 5 bases remaining between them. This CDR3 comprises 12 residues. Germline assignment: CDR1 DFQATT and CDR2 SNEGSKA (reference sequence).